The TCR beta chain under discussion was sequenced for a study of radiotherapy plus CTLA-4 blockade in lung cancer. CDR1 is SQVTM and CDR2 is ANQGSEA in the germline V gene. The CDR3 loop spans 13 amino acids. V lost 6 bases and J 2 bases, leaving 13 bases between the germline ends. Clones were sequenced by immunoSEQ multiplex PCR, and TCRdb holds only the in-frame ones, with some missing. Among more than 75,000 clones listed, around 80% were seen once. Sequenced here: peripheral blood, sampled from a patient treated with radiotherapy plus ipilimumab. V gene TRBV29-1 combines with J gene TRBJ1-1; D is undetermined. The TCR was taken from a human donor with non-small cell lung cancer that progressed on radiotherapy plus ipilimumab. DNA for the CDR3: TGCAGCGTAAAGACGTCAGCTAACACTGAAGCTTTCTTT. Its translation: CSVKTSANTEAFF.